These 23 T cell receptor beta chains share one sample of origin, sequenced in a study of shared clonotypes between healthy human individuals. Data came from immunoSEQ multiplex PCR; TCRdb stores just in-frame clones and leaves some out. Of approximately 1,500,000 clones listed, 98% were seen once; the top ten hold roughly 0.45%. Sequenced: naive CD4+ T cells sorted from blood. Documented subset: CD45RA+ positively selected. The receptors derive from a man aged 25 to 40 in good health.

In this sample, this clone turned up once. The V call is TRBV6-5, the J call TRBJ2-1, with D maybe TRBD1 (6 bases). Deletions cut 4 bases from V and 4 bases from J, with 17 bases between. This CDR3 is built from 16 residues. Germline V gene lookup returns CDR1 MNHEY and CDR2 SVGAGI. For the CDR3, the DNA is TGTGCCAGCAGTTTCTTCCCGGGAACAGGGTACAATGAGCAGTTCTTC. Protein sequence: CASSFFPGTGYNEQFF.

CDR3 sequence (DNA): TGCGCCAGCAGTTCCATGACAGGGGGAGACACTGAAGCTTTCTTT. Its protein product is CASSSMTGGDTEAFF. This sequence joins TRBV5-1 and TRBJ1-1; 9 nucleotides match TRBD1. Per germline, CDR1 SGHRS and CDR2 YFSETQ. The CDR3 has 15 amino acids. Trimming at V came to 5 bases and at J to 3 bases, leaving 8 bases not matched to a gene. Based on the CDR3 plus reference TRBV5-1 and TRBJ1-1, the full variable domain is KAGVTQTPRYLIKTRGQQVTLSCSPISGHRSVSWYQQTPGQGLQFLFEYFSETQRNKGNFPGRFSGRQFSNSRSEMNVSTLELGDSALYLCASSSMTGGDTEAFFGQGTRLTVV.

The genes are TRBV18 and TRBJ2-7; D might be TRBD1 or TRBD2, each matching 5 bases. V was cut by 6 bases and J by 7 bases, with 19 bases left in between. Germline loops: CDR1 KGHSH, CDR2 LQKENI. This CDR3 has 14 amino acids. This CDR3 is CASSPQGWSGEQYF. For the CDR3, the DNA is TGTGCCAGCTCCCCTCAGGGATGGTCGGGGGAGCAGTACTTC.

The genes are TRBV4-1 and TRBJ2-7; 12 bases line up with TRBD2. Germline CDR1 MGHRA, CDR2 YSYEKL. The CDR3 has 16 amino acids. V shed 4 bases and J 2 bases; nucleotides not matched to a gene: 6. The CDR3 protein is CASSPRTSGVPYEQYF. CDR3 DNA sequence: TGCGCCAGCAGCCCTCGGACTAGCGGGGTTCCCTACGAGCAGTACTTC.

This chain's CDR3 is CASKVAGDRYNEQFF. DNA of the CDR3: TGTGCCAGTAAAGTAGCGGGAGACCGATACAATGAGCAGTTCTTC. The chain employs TRBV19 and TRBJ2-1, with 9 bases identical to TRBD2. The CDR3 has 15 residues. The J segment lost 4 bases and the V segment lost 7 bases, leaving 8 bases of the junction unmatched. Germline lookup yields CDR1 LNHDA and CDR2 SQIVND (reference sequence).

The chain uses TRBV27 and TRBJ1-3; no clear D gene. This CDR3 is 14 amino acids long. V lost 6 bases and J lost 2, with 11 bases in between. Germline V gene sequence: CDR1 MNHEY, CDR2 SMNVEV (reference sequence). As DNA, the CDR3 is TGTGCCAGCAGCCCGATCGTCGCTGGAAACACCATATATTTT. The encoded protein is CASSPIVAGNTIYF.

This rearrangement joins TRBV21-1 to TRBJ2-1. TRBV21-1 is classified as a pseudogene. CDR3 length: 17 amino acids. The CDR3 spells CASSHVQGTRTYNEQFF. The CDR3, as DNA: TGTGCCAGCAGCCATGTGCAGGGGACTCGGACCTACAATGAGCAGTTCTTC.

This clone was seen only once. The rearrangement uses TRBV10-3 and TRBJ2-7; D call uncertain. CDR3 length equals 11 residues. In germline, CDR1 is ENHRY, CDR2 SYGVKD. V was trimmed by 10 bases and J by 7 bases, leaving 14 bases between them. In DNA, the CDR3 is TGTGCCACCGTCAGTTCCTTTGAGCAGTACTTC. Translating gives CATVSSFEQYF.

This chain links TRBV7-8 with TRBJ2-2, with unresolved D. Germline V gene lookup returns CDR1 SGHVS and CDR2 FQNEAQ. The CDR3 spans 16 residues. Trimming left V 7 bases short and J 2 bases short, with 17 bases between. CDR3 nucleotides: TGTGCCAGCATCATCGGGCGGATAAGAAACACCGGGGAGCTGTTTTTT. Amino acid sequence: CASIIGRIRNTGELFF. Variable domain in full (rest from reference TRBV7-8 and TRBJ2-2): GAGVSQSPRYKVAKRGQDVALRCDPISGHVSLFWYQQALGQGPEFLTYFQNEAQLDKSGLPSDRFFAERPEGSVSTLKIQRTQQEDSAVYLCASIIGRIRNTGELFFGEGSRLTVL.

The chain is built from TRBV9 and TRBJ2-3; 9 bases agree with TRBD2. CDR1 and CDR2 (germline): SGDLS, YYNGEE. The CDR3 is 16 residues long. The J segment lost 2 bases and the V segment lost 4 bases, leaving 8 bases of the junction unmatched. CDR3 amino acids: CASSSLAGPLTDTQYF. CDR3 sequence (DNA): TGTGCCAGCAGCAGCCTAGCGGGACCTCTCACAGATACGCAGTATTTT.

The chain employs TRBV18 and TRBJ2-2; TRBD2 matches 10 bases. With V trimmed by 2 bases and J by 1 base, 7 bases remained unmatched. The germline CDR1 and CDR2 sequences are KGHSH and LQKENI. CDR3 length equals 18 residues. The CDR3 protein is CASSPVLAGAMNTGELFF. The CDR3 nucleotides read TGTGCCAGCTCACCAGTCCTAGCGGGAGCGATGAACACCGGGGAGCTGTTTTTT.

The CDR3 DNA reads TGTGCCACCGGGGGGATCCTAACCTATGGCTACACCTTC. Translation gives CATGGILTYGYTF. The rearrangement joins TRBV18 to TRBJ1-2, with D perhaps TRBD1 (5 bases). The CDR3 length is 13 residues. The V gene lost 10 bases and the J gene lost 4 bases, with 16 bases spanning the gap. Germline CDR1 reads KGHSH; CDR2 reads LQKENI.

The chain joins TRBV14 to TRBJ1-1; D possibly corresponds to TRBD1 (5 bases). The ends were cut back, 3 bases at V and 8 bases at J, with 13 bases in the middle. Germline CDR1 reads SGHDN; CDR2 reads FVKESK. The CDR3 length is 13 residues. For the CDR3, the DNA is TGTGCCAGCAGCCACGGGGGAGCCCTGGAAGCTTTCTTT. Protein: CASSHGGALEAFF.

This clone has a single count. The chain couples TRBV14 to TRBJ1-3; D gene unclear. Germline CDR1 and CDR2: SGHDN and FVKESK. This CDR3 spans 13 amino acids. V dropped 7 bases and J dropped 4 bases, with 11 bases sitting between them. The CDR3 DNA follows: TGTGCCAGCACCGTCGGATTCGGAAACACCATATATTTT. This codes for CASTVGFGNTIYF.

This sequence joins TRBV11-2 and TRBJ2-1; D possibly corresponds to TRBD2 (7 bases). The CDR3 sequence is 16 residues long. Germline V gene data show CDR1 as SGHAT and CDR2 as FQNNGV. With 1 base removed from V and 6 bases from J, the gap between germline ends came to 16 bases. CDR3 loop: CASSLGLRGAGNEQFF. The CDR3 nucleotides are TGTGCCAGCAGCTTAGGCCTCCGGGGGGCCGGCAATGAGCAGTTCTTC. Variable domain in full (rest from reference TRBV11-2 and TRBJ2-1): EAGVAQSPRYKIIEKRQSVAFWCNPISGHATLYWYQQILGQGPKLLIQFQNNGVVDDSQLPKDRFSAERLKGVDSTLKIQPAKLEDSAVYLCASSLGLRGAGNEQFFGPGTRLTVL.

V usage is TRBV28 and J usage is TRBJ2-7; D perhaps matches TRBD1 (6 bases). V dropped 10 bases and J dropped 0 bases, with 22 bases sitting between them. The germline V gene encodes CDR1 MDHEN and CDR2 SYDVKM. The length of the CDR3 is 16 residues. The CDR3 sequence: CAKGKPGETSSYEQYF. The CDR3 DNA follows: TGTGCCAAAGGGAAGCCAGGGGAGACCAGCTCCTACGAGCAGTACTTC.

The chain's CDR3 is CASRGRPTGELFF. DNA for the CDR3: TGTGCCAGCCGCGGTCGACCAACCGGGGAGCTGTTTTTT. The chain carries TRBV6-5 and TRBJ2-2; unclear D gene. The CDR3 covers 13 residues. Germline lookup yields CDR1 MNHEY and CDR2 SVGAGI. The V end was cut by 8 bases, the J end by 5 bases, with 12 bases between.

This clone was seen just once. V gene TRBV5-1 combines with J gene TRBJ2-2; 8 nucleotides agree with TRBD1. CDR3 length equals 16 residues. J was trimmed by 6 bases and V by 0 bases; bases with no gene match: 7. Germline V gene data show CDR1 as SGHRS and CDR2 as YFSETQ. CDR3 protein: CASSLGRGLLAGELFF. The CDR3 DNA reads TGCGCCAGCAGCTTGGGCAGGGGGCTTTTAGCCGGGGAGCTGTTTTTT.

V and J are TRBV7-9 and TRBJ2-5; 7 nucleotides agree with TRBD1. V gave up 4 bases and J gave up 4 bases; unmatched junction bases: 3. This CDR3 contains 13 residues. From germline, CDR1 is SEHNR and CDR2 FQNEAQ (reference sequence). The CDR3 DNA reads as TGTGCCAGCAGCTCCCGGACAGGAGAGACCCAGTACTTC. Translating gives CASSSRTGETQYF.

The chain is built from TRBV27 and TRBJ2-5; tentatively, D is TRBD2 (6 bases). CDR3 length equals 14 residues. Trimming took 8 bases from V and 5 from J, leaving 18 bases between them. Germline loops: CDR1 MNHEY, CDR2 SMNVEV (reference sequence). CDR3 residues: CASPGGQAGETQYF. The CDR3 DNA reads TGTGCCAGCCCAGGAGGGCAGGCGGGGGAGACCCAGTACTTC.

The V gene is TRBV7-6, the J gene TRBJ1-2; D unclear. The V and J ends lost 1 base and 4 bases respectively, with 4 bases between them. Germline-derived CDR1 and CDR2 are SGHVS and FNYEAQ. The length of the CDR3 is 12 residues. As DNA, the CDR3 is TGTGCCAGCAGCTTAGATCGCTATGGCTACACCTTC. It yields the protein CASSLDRYGYTF.

The chain joins TRBV5-4 to TRBJ1-4; unclear D gene. Trimming pared 4 bases from V and 7 bases from J, leaving 8 bases between. The V gene's germline CDR1 is SGHNT and CDR2 YYREEE (reference sequence). The CDR3 has 12 residues. CDR3 residues: CASSQVGEKLFF. In DNA, the CDR3 is TGTGCCAGCAGCCAAGTAGGTGAAAAACTGTTTTTT.

This clone appeared once. The V call is TRBV19, the J call TRBJ1-2; TRBD1 matches 8 bases. V shed 9 bases, J shed 6 bases, and the junction held 9 bases outside the gene matches. This CDR3 is 13 amino acids long. Germline V lookup: CDR1 LNHDA, CDR2 SQIVND (reference sequence). The CDR3 DNA sequence: TGTGCCAGAGGCCCTCAGGGGGCGCATGGCTACACCTTC. This sequence encodes CARGPQGAHGYTF.